This TCR beta chain appears in the sequencing data of a study of T cell responses to AZD1222 COVID-19 vaccine. About the study: The study pooled second doses at about 4 or about 12 weeks.

Trimming shortened V by 0 bases and J by 4 bases, and 12 bases separated the two germline ends. The length of the CDR3 is 15 residues. Germline V CDR1 and CDR2: SGHNT, YYREEE (reference sequence). Measured with immunoSEQ multiplex PCR; TCRdb has only the in-frame clones, and not every one. The sample holds about 78,000 clones; roughly 87% are singletons and the top ten take 24%. The rearrangement uses TRBV5-4 and TRBJ2-3; D may be TRBD2 (5 bases). The receptor comes from an adult in good health. This specimen was peripheral blood, taken on day 0 of AZD1222 vaccination. CDR3 in amino acids: CASSLGLARADTQYF. In DNA form, the CDR3 reads TGTGCCAGCAGCTTGGGGCTTGCGCGGGCAGATACGCAGTATTTT.